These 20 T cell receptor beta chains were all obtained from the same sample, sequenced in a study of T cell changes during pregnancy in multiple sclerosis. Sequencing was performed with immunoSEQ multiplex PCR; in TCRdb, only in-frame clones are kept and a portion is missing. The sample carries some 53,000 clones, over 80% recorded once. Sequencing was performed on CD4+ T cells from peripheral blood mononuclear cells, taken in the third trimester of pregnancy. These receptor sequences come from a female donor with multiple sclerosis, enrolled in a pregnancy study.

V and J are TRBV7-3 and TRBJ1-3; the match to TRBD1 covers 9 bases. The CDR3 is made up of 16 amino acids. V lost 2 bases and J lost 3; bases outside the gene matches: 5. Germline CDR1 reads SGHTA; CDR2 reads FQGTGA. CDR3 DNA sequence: TGTGCCAGCAGCTTATCGGGGACAGGGAATGGAAACACCATATATTTT. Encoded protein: CASSLSGTGNGNTIYF.

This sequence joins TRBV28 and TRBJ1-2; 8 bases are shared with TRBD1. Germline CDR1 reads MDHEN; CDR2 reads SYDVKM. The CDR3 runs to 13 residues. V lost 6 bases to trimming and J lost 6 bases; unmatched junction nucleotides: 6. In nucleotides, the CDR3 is TGTGCCAGCAGCCCCCAGGGGGCTCATGGCTACACCTTC. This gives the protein CASSPQGAHGYTF.

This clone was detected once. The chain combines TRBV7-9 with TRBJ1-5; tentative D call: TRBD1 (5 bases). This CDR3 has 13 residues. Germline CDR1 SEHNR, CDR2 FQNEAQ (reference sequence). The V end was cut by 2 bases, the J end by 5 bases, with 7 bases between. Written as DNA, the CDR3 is TGTGCCAGCAGCTTATCCAGGGATCAGCCCCAGCATTTT. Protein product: CASSLSRDQPQHF.

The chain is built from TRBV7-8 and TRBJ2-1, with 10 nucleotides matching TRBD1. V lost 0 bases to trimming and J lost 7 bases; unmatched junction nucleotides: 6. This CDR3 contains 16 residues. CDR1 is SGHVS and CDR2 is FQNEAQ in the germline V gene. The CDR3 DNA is TGTGCCAGCAGCTTAGCGTGGCGGGACAGGGGTAATGAGCAGTTCTTC. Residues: CASSLAWRDRGNEQFF.

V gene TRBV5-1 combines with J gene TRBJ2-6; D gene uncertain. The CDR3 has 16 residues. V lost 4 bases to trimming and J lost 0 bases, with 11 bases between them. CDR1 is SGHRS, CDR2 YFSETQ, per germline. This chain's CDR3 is CASSTAPGSGANVLTF. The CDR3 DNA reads TGCGCCAGCAGCACCGCGCCCGGCTCTGGGGCCAACGTCCTGACTTTC.

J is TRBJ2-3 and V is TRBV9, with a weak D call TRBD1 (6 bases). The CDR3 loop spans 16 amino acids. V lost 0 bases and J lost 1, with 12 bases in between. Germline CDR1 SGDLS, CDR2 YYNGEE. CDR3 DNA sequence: TGTGCCAGCAGCGTAGAGGGGGTAAGACGCACAGATACGCAGTATTTT. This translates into CASSVEGVRRTDTQYF.

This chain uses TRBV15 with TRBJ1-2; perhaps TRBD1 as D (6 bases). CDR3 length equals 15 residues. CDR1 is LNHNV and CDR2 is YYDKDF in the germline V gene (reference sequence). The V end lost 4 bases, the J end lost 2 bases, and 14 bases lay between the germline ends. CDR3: CATSKDRILNYGYTF. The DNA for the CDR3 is TGTGCCACCAGCAAGGACAGAATACTAAACTATGGCTACACCTTC.

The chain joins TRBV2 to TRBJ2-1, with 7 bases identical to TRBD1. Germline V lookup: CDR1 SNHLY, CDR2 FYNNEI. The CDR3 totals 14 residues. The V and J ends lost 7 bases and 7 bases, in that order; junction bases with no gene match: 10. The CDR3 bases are TGTGCCAGCATTAAGGGGGCAGGACGGAATGAGCAGTTCTTC. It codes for CASIKGAGRNEQFF.

In DNA form, the CDR3 reads TGTGCCAGCAGCTTGGGGGGACTGGATCAGCCCCAGCATTTT. Its protein is CASSLGGLDQPQHF. The chain uses TRBV5-6 and TRBJ1-5; weak D call: TRBD1 (5 bases). Per germline, CDR1 SGHDT and CDR2 YYEEEE. With 0 bases removed from V and 5 bases from J, the gap between germline ends came to 9 bases. This CDR3 is 14 amino acids long. The whole variable domain, remainder taken from reference TRBV5-6 and TRBJ1-5, is DAGVTQSPTHLIKTRGQQVTLRCSPKSGHDTVSWYQQALGQGPQFIFQYYEEEERQRGNFPDRFSGHQFPNYSSELNVNALLLGDSALYLCASSLGGLDQPQHFGDGTRLSIL.

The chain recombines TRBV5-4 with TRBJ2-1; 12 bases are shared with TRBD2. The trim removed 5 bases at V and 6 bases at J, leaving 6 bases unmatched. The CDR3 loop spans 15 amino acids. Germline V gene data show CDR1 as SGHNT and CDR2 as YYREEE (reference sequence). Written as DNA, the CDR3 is TGTGCCAGCAGTTTCCCGGGACTAGCGGGCAATGAGCAGTTCTTC. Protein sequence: CASSFPGLAGNEQFF.

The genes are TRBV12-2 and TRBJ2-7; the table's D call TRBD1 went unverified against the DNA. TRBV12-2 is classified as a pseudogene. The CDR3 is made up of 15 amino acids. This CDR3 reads CASRLVETGGNEQYF. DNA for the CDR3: TGTGCAAGTCGCTTAGTCGAGACAGGGGGTAACGAGCAGTACTTC.

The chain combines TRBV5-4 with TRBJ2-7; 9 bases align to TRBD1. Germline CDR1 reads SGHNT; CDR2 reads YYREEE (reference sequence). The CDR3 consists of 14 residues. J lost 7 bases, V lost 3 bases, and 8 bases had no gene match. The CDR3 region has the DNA TGTGCCAGCAGCTCGGGACAGGGAAGGGGGGAGCAGTACTTC. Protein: CASSSGQGRGEQYF.

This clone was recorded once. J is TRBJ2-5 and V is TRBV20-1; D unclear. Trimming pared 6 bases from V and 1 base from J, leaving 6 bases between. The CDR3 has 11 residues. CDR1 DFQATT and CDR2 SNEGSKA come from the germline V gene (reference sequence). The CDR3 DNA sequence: TGCAGTGCAGAACTCCAAGAGACCCAGTACTTC. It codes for CSAELQETQYF.

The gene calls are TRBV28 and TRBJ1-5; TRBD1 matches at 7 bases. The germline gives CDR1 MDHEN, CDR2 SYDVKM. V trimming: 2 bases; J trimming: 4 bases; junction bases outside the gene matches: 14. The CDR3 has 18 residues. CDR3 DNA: TGTGCCAGCAGTTTAACCCTGTTATCCGGGACAGCGAATCAGCCCCAGCATTTT. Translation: CASSLTLLSGTANQPQHF.

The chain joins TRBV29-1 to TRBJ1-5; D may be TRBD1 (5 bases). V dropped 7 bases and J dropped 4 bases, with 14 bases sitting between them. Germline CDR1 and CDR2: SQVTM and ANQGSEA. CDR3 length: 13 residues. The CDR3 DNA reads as TGCAGCGCTGGCGGGGGGGGGAATCAGCCCCAGCATTTT. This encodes CSAGGGGNQPQHF.

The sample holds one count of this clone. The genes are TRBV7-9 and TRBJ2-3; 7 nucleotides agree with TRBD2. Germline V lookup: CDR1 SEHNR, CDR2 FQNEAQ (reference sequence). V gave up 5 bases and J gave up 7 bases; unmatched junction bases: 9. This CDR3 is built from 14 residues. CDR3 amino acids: CASSPSGGIHTQYF. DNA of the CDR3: TGTGCCAGCAGCCCTTCGGGGGGTATACATACGCAGTATTTT.

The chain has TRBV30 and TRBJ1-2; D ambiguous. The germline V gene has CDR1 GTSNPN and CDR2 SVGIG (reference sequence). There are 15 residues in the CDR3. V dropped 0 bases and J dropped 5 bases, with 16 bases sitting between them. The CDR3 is CAWSVGPGVGYGYTF. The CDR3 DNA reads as TGTGCCTGGAGTGTCGGTCCCGGGGTCGGATATGGCTACACCTTC.

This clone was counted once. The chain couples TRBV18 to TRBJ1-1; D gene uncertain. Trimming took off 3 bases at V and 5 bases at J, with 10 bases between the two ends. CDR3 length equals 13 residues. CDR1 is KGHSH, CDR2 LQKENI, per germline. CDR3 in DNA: TGTGCCAGCTCACCCCAGATACGAACTGAAGCTTTCTTT. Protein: CASSPQIRTEAFF.

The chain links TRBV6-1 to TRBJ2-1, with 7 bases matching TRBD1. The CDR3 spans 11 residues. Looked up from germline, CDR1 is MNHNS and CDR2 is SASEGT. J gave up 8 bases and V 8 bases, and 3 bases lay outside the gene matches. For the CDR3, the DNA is TGTGCCAGCGGCAGGGGGTATGAGCAGTTCTTC. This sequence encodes CASGRGYEQFF.

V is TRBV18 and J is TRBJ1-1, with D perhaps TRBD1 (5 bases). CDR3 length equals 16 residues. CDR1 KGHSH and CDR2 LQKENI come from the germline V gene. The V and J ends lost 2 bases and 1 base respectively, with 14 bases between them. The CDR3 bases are TGTGCCAGCTCACCATTAATTACAGGAGCGAACACTGAAGCTTTCTTT. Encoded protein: CASSPLITGANTEAFF.